Listed below are T cell receptor beta chains from one sample, sequenced in a study of chemoradiotherapy in HPV16-positive cancers. Profiling relied on immunoSEQ multiplex PCR, and the TCRdb table lists in-frame clones only, not all of them. The sample yields about 17,000 clones, approximately 90% seen once. Sequenced material: blood, taken from a patient who underwent chemoradiotherapy. The receptors derive from a human donor with HPV-associated anogenital cancer. Both conserved end residues are part of each CDR3. D genes are given only for firm matches. Clone size is shown for a subset of rows, as once, few, many or a class of expanded clone.

TRBV6-5	.	.	TRBJ2-5	14	CASSYRGLGETQYF	TGTGCCAGCAGTTACAGGGGGTTGGGGGAGACCCAGTACTTC
TRBV7-9	.	.	TRBJ1-1	14	CASSLSGFGTEAFF	TGTGCCAGCAGCTTGTCCGGGTTCGGCACTGAAGCTTTCTTT
TRBV2	.	.	TRBJ2-4	14	CASSEGGNKNIQYF	TGTGCCAGCAGTGAAGGGGGGAATAAAAACATTCAGTACTTC
TRBV5-6	.	.	TRBJ2-7	13	CASSLESGYEQYF	TGTGCCAGCAGCTTGGAGTCAGGATACGAGCAGTACTTC
TRBV19	.	once	TRBJ1-1	13	CASSSQGGTEAFF	TGTGCCAGTAGTTCCCAGGGAGGCACTGAAGCTTTCTTT
TRBV2	.	.	TRBJ2-3	14	CASSGSAITDTQYF	TGTGCCAGCAGTGGGTCGGCTATTACAGATACGCAGTATTTT
TRBV5-6	.	.	TRBJ1-1	14	CASSLELFETEAFF	TGTGCCAGCAGCTTGGAGTTATTTGAAACTGAAGCTTTCTTT
TRBV18	.	.	TRBJ2-7	15	CASSPQKLITYEQYF	TGTGCCAGCTCACCACAAAAGCTGATAACCTACGAGCAGTACTTC
TRBV4-2	TRBD2	.	TRBJ2-5	16	CASSQDPPSGEETQYF	TGTGCCAGCAGCCAAGATCCGCCTAGCGGGGAGGAGACCCAGTACTTC
TRBV30	TRBD1	.	TRBJ1-2	13	CAWGPGGSDGYTF	TGTGCCTGGGGCCCAGGGGGCTCCGATGGCTACACCTTC
TRBV5-6	TRBD1	.	TRBJ1-2	16	CASSLARRQGEFGYTF	TGTGCCAGCAGCCTCGCCCGTCGACAGGGGGAGTTTGGCTACACCTTC
TRBV9	.	.	TRBJ1-2	12	CASSTGSRGYTF	TGTGCCAGCAGCACCGGGTCTCGAGGCTACACCTTC
TRBV5-4	.	.	TRBJ2-3	15	CASSLIFSGTDTQYF	TGTGCCAGCAGCTTGATTTTTTCGGGCACAGATACGCAGTATTTT
TRBV5-1	.	.	TRBJ2-2	14	CASSLVLGSRELFF	TGCGCCAGCAGCTTGGTTCTGGGGAGTCGGGAGCTGTTTTTT
TRBV5-6	.	.	TRBJ1-1	13	CASSFWGSLVAFF	TGTGCCAGCAGCTTTTGGGGCAGTTTGGTAGCTTTCTTT
TRBV18	TRBD1	.	TRBJ2-1	16	CASSAPGTGDFEEQFF	TGTGCCAGCTCAGCCCCCGGGACAGGGGATTTCGAGGAGCAGTTCTTC
TRBV6-5	.	.	TRBJ1-2	12	CASKDRNYGYTF	TGTGCCAGCAAAGACAGGAACTATGGCTACACCTTC
TRBV25-1	.	few	TRBJ2-2	13	CASSERGSGELFF	TGTGCCAGCAGTGAGAGGGGTTCCGGGGAGCTGTTTTTT
TRBV6-5	TRBD1	.	TRBJ1-2	13	CASSPQGGYGYTF	TGTGCCAGCAGCCCACAGGGGGGATATGGCTACACCTTC
TRBV6-5	.	.	TRBJ1-6	15	CASRSGESYNSPLHF	TGTGCCAGCAGGTCAGGGGAATCCTATAATTCACCCCTCCACTTT
TRBV30	TRBD1	.	TRBJ1-4	16	CAWSALSGQPTEKLFF	TGTGCCTGGAGTGCGCTATCGGGACAGCCGACTGAAAAACTGTTTTTT
TRBV5-4	.	.	TRBJ2-3	17	CASSPRDSLLRTDTQYF	TGTGCCAGCAGCCCGCGGGACAGTCTCTTACGGACAGATACGCAGTATTTT
TRBV10-3	.	.	TRBJ1-5	14	CAISEGRGNQPQHF	TGTGCCATCAGTGAGGGCCGGGGTAATCAGCCCCAGCATTTT
TRBV25-1	.	.	TRBJ2-2	16	CASSGGPLSNTGELFF	TGTGCCAGCAGTGGAGGGCCCCTGTCGAACACCGGGGAGCTGTTTTTT
TRBV7-2	.	.	TRBJ2-1	15	CASSLDRGTHNEQFF	TGTGCCAGCAGCTTAGACCGGGGAACGCACAATGAGCAGTTCTTC
TRBV7-2	.	.	TRBJ2-2	12	CASSWDTGELFF	TGTGCCAGCAGCTGGGACACCGGGGAGCTGTTTTTT
TRBV10-3	.	.	TRBJ2-7	15	CAINGGRGSEYEQYF	TGTGCCATCAATGGCGGCCGGGGATCGGAATACGAGCAGTACTTC
TRBV2	TRBD1	.	TRBJ1-2	14	CASSIDRGRAGYTF	TGTGCCAGCAGTATTGACAGGGGGCGAGCTGGCTACACCTTC
TRBV7-9	.	.	TRBJ2-1	12	CASSVGEFEQFF	TGTGCCAGCAGCGTAGGGGAGTTCGAGCAGTTCTTC
TRBV30	.	once	TRBJ2-7	13	CAWSPGGSYEQYF	TGTGCCTGGAGTCCTGGGGGCTCCTACGAGCAGTACTTC
TRBV7-2	.	.	TRBJ2-2	12	CASTYIGGELFF	TGTGCCAGCACATATATTGGGGGGGAGCTGTTTTTT
TRBV7-2	.	.	TRBJ2-3	15	CASSLAGGSTDTQYF	TGTGCCAGCAGCTTAGCGGGGGGCTCCACAGATACGCAGTATTTT
TRBV2	TRBD1	.	TRBJ1-2	12	CASRGQPLGYTF	TGTGCCAGCAGGGGACAGCCGCTAGGCTACACCTTC
TRBV5-1	TRBD2	once	TRBJ2-1	17	CASSSGTSGSSYNEQFF	TGCGCCAGCAGCTCAGGGACTAGCGGGAGCTCCTACAATGAGCAGTTCTTC
TRBV12-5	.	.	TRBJ2-6	13	CASADSGANVLTF	TGTGCTAGTGCGGACTCCGGGGCCAACGTCCTGACTTTC
TRBV15	.	.	TRBJ2-1	13	CATSKTVYNEQFF	TGTGCCACCAGCAAGACGGTGTACAATGAGCAGTTCTTC
TRBV13	.	.	TRBJ2-7	14	CASSLVREPYEQYF	TGTGCCAGCAGCTTAGTACGGGAACCATACGAGCAGTACTTC
TRBV15	TRBD2	.	TRBJ2-5	15	CATSKYFSGGETQYF	TGTGCCACCAGCAAGTACTTTAGCGGGGGGGAGACCCAGTACTTC
TRBV19	.	.	TRBJ1-2	12	CASSVYIGGYTF	TGTGCCAGTAGTGTATATATCGGGGGCTACACCTTC
TRBV5-8	.	.	TRBJ1-4	15	CASSPAGAPNEKLFF	TGTGCCAGCAGCCCGGCGGGGGCGCCGAATGAAAAACTGTTTTTT
TRBV2	TRBD2	.	TRBJ2-3	14	CASGLAGGRTWQYF	TGTGCCAGTGGGTTAGCGGGGGGGCGGACTTGGCAGTATTTT
TRBV9	.	.	TRBJ2-7	14	CASSVAQSSYEQYF	TGTGCCAGCAGCGTAGCACAGAGCTCCTACGAGCAGTACTTC
TRBV6-6	.	.	TRBJ1-3	11	CASRIRDTIYF	TGTGCCAGCAGGATCCGGGACACCATATATTTT
TRBV30	.	.	TRBJ1-4	14	CAWAPTATNEKLFF	TGTGCCTGGGCCCCGACGGCAACTAATGAAAAACTGTTTTTT
TRBV14	TRBD1	.	TRBJ1-6	16	CASSQIQGARNSPLHF	TGTGCCAGCAGCCAAATACAGGGGGCTCGGAATTCACCCCTCCACTTT
TRBV7-6	TRBD1	.	TRBJ2-7	14	CASSLGTGKDEQYF	TGTGCCAGCAGCCTAGGGACAGGGAAGGACGAGCAGTACTTC
TRBV27	TRBD1	.	TRBJ1-1	14	CASLPDRDRGEAFF	TGTGCCAGCCTCCCGGACAGGGATCGAGGTGAAGCTTTCTTT
TRBV7-8	TRBD2	once	TRBJ2-1	17	CASSFRLPSGGSYEQFF	TGTGCCAGCAGCTTTAGGCTCCCTAGCGGGGGGAGCTATGAGCAGTTCTTC
TRBV7-2	TRBD2	.	TRBJ2-3	18	CASSSLRLAGAGADTQYF	TGTGCCAGCAGCTCCTTACGACTAGCGGGGGCTGGAGCGGATACGCAGTATTTT
TRBV29-1	TRBD1	once	TRBJ1-2	12	CSVRTGENGYTF	TGCAGCGTTCGGACAGGGGAGAATGGCTACACCTTC
TRBV10-1	.	.	TRBJ2-1	14	CASSEDAAYNEQFF	TGCGCCAGCAGTGAAGATGCTGCCTACAATGAGCAGTTCTTC
TRBV4-3	TRBD1	.	TRBJ1-6	17	CASSQGTGQGYNSPLHF	TGCGCCAGCAGCCAAGGAACGGGACAGGGGTATAATTCACCCCTCCACTTT
TRBV11-3	.	.	TRBJ2-1	13	CASSLVGLGEQFF	TGTGCCAGCAGCTTGGTAGGGCTGGGTGAGCAGTTCTTC
TRBV5-1	TRBD2	.	TRBJ2-3	17	CASSPRTSGQRTDTQYF	TGCGCCAGCAGCCCGAGGACTAGCGGCCAACGCACAGATACGCAGTATTTT